This T cell receptor beta chain was sequenced during a study of T cells in tuberculosis. The CDR3 has 14 residues. This table comes from immunoSEQ multiplex PCR, and its TCRdb copy is limited to in-frame clones, with some not included. There are 25,000 to 35,000 clones in the sample; around 92% occur only once, and around 7% lies in the top ten. Time point given: new active TB diagnosis, blood taken before or within 7 days of starting treatment. Sequenced here: PBMCs, sampled at tuberculosis diagnosis. The receptor comes from an adult with tuberculosis. The chain uses TRBV12-1 and TRBJ1-5; the table's D gene call, TRBD1, was not cross checked with the DNA. TRBV12-1 is designated a pseudogene. CDR3 in DNA: TGTGCCAGCAGCTTTGAGGACAGGGGGGGGCCCCAGCATTTT. Encoded protein: CASSFEDRGGPQHF.